This T cell receptor beta chain derives from a study of cytomegalovirus exposure and HLA in healthy donors. Overall study: Samples from HLA-typed donors yielded about 85 million unique TCRs in an early data release.

It was with 60 Vbeta and 13 Jbeta primers that the PCR ran. Sequencing was performed with immunoSEQ multiplex PCR; in TCRdb, only in-frame clones are kept and a portion is missing. There are 150,000 to 200,000 clones in the sample; approximately 80% occur only once, and 5% to 6% lies in the top ten. The germline gives CDR1 WSHSY, CDR2 SAAADI. V lost 6 bases, J lost 5 bases, and 4 bases stayed unmatched. This CDR3 spans 13 amino acids. Study-wide results and caveats: A previous analysis found most TCR beta V segments productive roughly 87% or roughly 30% of the time. Excluded were some V segments that proved indistinguishable, including TRBV6-2 and TRBV6-3. The authors enumerated roughly 180 TCR beta chains as linked to cytomegalovirus.

As concerns this clone: Its antigen is unidentified.

The sequence was collected from a woman aged 30 to 39 in good health and CMV-seropositive. The chain links TRBV10-2 to TRBJ2-7; 10 bases align to TRBD1. The sequenced sample consisted of PBMCs. CDR3 in DNA: TGCGCCAGCAGCAGGACAGGGGGAAACGAGCAGTACTTC. Protein product: CASSRTGGNEQYF.